The subject of this entry is one T cell receptor beta chain. These data belong to a study of shared clonotypes between healthy human individuals. Per the germline V gene, CDR1 is MDHEN and CDR2 is SYDVKM. CDR3 length equals 13 residues. Trimming took off 5 bases at V and 6 bases at J, with 13 bases between the two ends. The protocol was immunoSEQ multiplex PCR, while the TCRdb copy is restricted to in-frame clones and leaves out a portion. Among some 2,000,000 clones listed, 85% to 95% were seen once. The split of CD4+ cells yielded CD45RA+ naive and CD45RA-negative memory subsets. This sequence originates from a man aged 18 to 30 in good health. V gene TRBV28 combines with J gene TRBJ1-2, with D tentatively TRBD1 (6 bases). The sample was naive CD4+ T cells sorted from blood. This sample's subset: CD45RA+ positively selected. The CDR3 spells CASSHRQVNGYTF. In nucleotides, the CDR3 is TGTGCCAGCAGTCATCGACAGGTGAATGGCTACACCTTC.